This T cell receptor beta chain was recorded in a study of cytomegalovirus exposure and HLA in healthy donors. Study observations and caveats: Confirmation in vitro established that a few CMV-associated chains were specific for CMV antigens.

Concerning this clone itself: The antigen remains unidentified.

Primers: 60 Vbeta forward and 13 Jbeta reverse. In the study's own analysis: The count from a later analysis was 79 million or so unique TCR beta chains, some 9.9 million of them shared. The table came from immunoSEQ multiplex PCR; TCRdb's copy has only in-frame clones and leaves some out. The DNA was the basis for D and trimming; V, J and clone size are from that table. The profile covers hundreds of thousands of clones, with more than 75% appearing a single time and approximately 5.7% taken by the ten largest. V shed 1 base and J shed 0 bases, with 11 bases lying between them. The CDR3 contains 16 residues. Germline loops: CDR1 SGHRS, CDR2 YFSETQ.

The chain employs TRBV5-1 and TRBJ1-3; D not certain. Sequencing used PBMCs. The TCR originated in a man aged 35-49 years in good health and CMV-seropositive. CDR3 nucleotides: TGCGCCAGCAGCTTGAGCGTTGGACTCTCTGGAAACACCATATATTTT. Translated: CASSLSVGLSGNTIYF.